The subject of this entry is one T cell receptor (beta chain). As handled by the study authors: Estimates of nucleated cell counts were drawn from the amplification of reference gene primers. Some clones are missing from TCRdb's copy, which holds only in-frame ones; the method was immunoSEQ multiplex PCR. V and J calls and clone size are given by that table; D and trimming were obtained from the DNA. The top ten clones hold around 1.7% of a sample with about 290,000 clones, 75% to 90% of them seen once. The source of the sample is a study of blood T cell repertoires in COVID-19. The ends lost 5 bases at V and 6 bases at J; junction bases unmatched: 6. The germline V gene encodes CDR1 SEHNR and CDR2 FQNEAQ (reference sequence). There are 13 residues in the CDR3.

What was sequenced was PBMCs or T cells enriched from blood (not recorded which). The sequence derives from a woman in her thirties or forties who had recovered from COVID-19. This sequence joins TRBV7-9 and TRBJ2-7; TRBD1 aligns across 8 bases. The CDR3 coding sequence is TGTGCCAGCAGCATATTCGGACAGGGCGAGCAGTACTTC. As protein: CASSIFGQGEQYF.